The clone carrying this T cell receptor (beta chain) has only one observation. CDR1 SGHAT and CDR2 FQNNGV come from the germline V gene. Deletions cut 2 bases from V and 4 bases from J, with 11 bases between. CDR3 size: 14 residues. The entry originates in a study of control samples from healthy donors and cancer patients. Repertoires were generated with immunoSEQ multiplex PCR, while TCRdb's copy carries only in-frame clones and drops some. The sample consists of about 80,000 clones, 85% to 90% of them appearing once. The sequence came from a man over 45 in good health. The sample consisted of blood. The gene calls are TRBV11-2 and TRBJ1-1; D is perhaps TRBD1 (5 bases). DNA of the CDR3: TGTGCCAGCAGCTTATCTTCCAGGGTCACTGAAGCTTTCTTT. This sequence encodes CASSLSSRVTEAFF.